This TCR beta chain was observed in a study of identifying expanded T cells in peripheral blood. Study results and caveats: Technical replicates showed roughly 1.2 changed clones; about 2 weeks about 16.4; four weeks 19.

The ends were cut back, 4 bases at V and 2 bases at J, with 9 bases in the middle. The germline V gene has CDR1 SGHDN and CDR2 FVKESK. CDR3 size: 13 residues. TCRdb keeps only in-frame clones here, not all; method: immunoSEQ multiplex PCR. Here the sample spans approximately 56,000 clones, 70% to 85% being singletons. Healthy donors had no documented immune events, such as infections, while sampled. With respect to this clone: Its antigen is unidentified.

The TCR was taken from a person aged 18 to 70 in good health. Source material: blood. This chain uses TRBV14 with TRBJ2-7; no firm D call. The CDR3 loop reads CASSPISPYEQYF. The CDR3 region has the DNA TGTGCCAGCAGCCCCATCAGCCCCTACGAGCAGTACTTC.